This record looks at one T cell receptor beta chain sequence and its context. Its antigen is not known. The data were obtained in a study of response to subunit inactivated influenza vaccine. TCRdb recomputed calls from the RT-PCR reads with MiXCR, one row per CDR3 protein. The sample has 610,000 or so distinct CDR3 sequences; around 15% are singletons. Study-level points and caveats: Every seasonal influenza vaccination brings in few new T cells, the authors suggested.

Germline V gene data show CDR1 as ENHRY and CDR2 as SYGVKD. This CDR3 spans 16 amino acids. J was trimmed by 9 bases and V by 3 bases; bases with no gene match: 8. The chain couples TRBV10-3 to TRBJ1-6; 10 positions match TRBD1. The clonotype originates from a man in his fifties or sixties who received an inactivated influenza vaccine. The source was PBMCs from blood, collected 11 to 12 days after vaccination. CDR3 sequence reads: CAISERGTGVFSPLHF. The CDR3 bases are TGTGCCATCAGTGAACGTGGGACAGGGGTATTTTCACCCCTCCACTTT.